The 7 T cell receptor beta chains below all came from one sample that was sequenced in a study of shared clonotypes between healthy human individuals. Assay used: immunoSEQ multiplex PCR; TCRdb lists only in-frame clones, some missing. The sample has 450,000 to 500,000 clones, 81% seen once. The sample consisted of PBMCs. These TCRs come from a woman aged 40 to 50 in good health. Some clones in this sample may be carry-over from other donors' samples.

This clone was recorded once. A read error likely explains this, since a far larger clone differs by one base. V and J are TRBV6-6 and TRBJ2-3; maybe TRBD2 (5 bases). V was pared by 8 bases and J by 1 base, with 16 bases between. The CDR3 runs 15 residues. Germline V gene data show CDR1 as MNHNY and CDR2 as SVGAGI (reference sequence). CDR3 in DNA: TGTGCCAGCGGGCTGCCCAGACTACGCACAGATACGCAGTATTTT. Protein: CASGLPRLRTDTQYF.

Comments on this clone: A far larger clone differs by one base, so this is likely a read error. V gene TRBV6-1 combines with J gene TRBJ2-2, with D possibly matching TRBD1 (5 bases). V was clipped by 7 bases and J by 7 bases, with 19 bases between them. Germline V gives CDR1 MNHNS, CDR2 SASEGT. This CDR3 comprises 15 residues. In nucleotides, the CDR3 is TGTGCCAGCAATTCTCTAGACAGTGTCAGCGGGGAGCTGTTTTTT. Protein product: CASNSLDSVSGELFF.

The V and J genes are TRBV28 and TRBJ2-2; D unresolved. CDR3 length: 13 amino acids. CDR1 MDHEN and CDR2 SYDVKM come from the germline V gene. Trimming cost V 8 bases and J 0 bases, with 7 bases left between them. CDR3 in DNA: TGTGCCAGCCCAAGCTCGAACACCGGGGAGCTGTTTTTT. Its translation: CASPSSNTGELFF.

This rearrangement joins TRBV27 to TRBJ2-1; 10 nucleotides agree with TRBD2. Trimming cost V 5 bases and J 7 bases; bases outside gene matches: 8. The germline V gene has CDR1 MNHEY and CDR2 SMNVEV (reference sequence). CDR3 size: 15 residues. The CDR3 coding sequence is TGTGCCAGCAGTCCCCGAGCGGGAGGGGATAATGAGCAGTTCTTC. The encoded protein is CASSPRAGGDNEQFF.

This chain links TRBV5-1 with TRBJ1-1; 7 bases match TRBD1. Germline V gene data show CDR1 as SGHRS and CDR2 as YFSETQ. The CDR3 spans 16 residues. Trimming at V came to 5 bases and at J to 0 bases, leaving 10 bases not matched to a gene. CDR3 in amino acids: CASSLQGWGLNTEAFF. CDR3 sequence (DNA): TGCGCCAGCAGTTTACAGGGGTGGGGATTGAACACTGAAGCTTTCTTT.

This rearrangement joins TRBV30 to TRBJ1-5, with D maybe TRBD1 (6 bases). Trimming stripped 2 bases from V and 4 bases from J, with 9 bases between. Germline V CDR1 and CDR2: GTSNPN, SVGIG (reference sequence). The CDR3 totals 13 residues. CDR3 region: CAWSLGQNQPQHF. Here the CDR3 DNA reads TGTGCCTGGAGTCTAGGACAGAATCAGCCCCAGCATTTT.

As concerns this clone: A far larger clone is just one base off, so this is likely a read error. The CDR3, as DNA: TGTGCCAGCAGCCAAGTAGACTGCACTGAAGCTTTCTTT. It specifies CASSQVDCTEAFF. The V call is TRBV14, the J call TRBJ1-1; no firm D call. Deletions cut 1 base from V and 4 bases from J, with 7 bases between. The germline V gene encodes CDR1 SGHDN and CDR2 FVKESK. The CDR3 sequence is 13 residues long.